These 22 T cell receptor beta chains share one sample of origin, sequenced in a study of blood T cell repertoires in COVID-19. Sequenced by immunoSEQ multiplex PCR; TCRdb stores in-frame clones only, minus some. Of roughly 230,000 clones in the sample, roughly 89% were seen once. Sequences were obtained from peripheral blood. Source of these receptors: a woman aged 40 to 49 who had recovered from COVID-19.

In this sample, this clone turned up once. This sequence joins TRBV7-6 and TRBJ2-5, with 14 bases that match TRBD2. Germline assignment: CDR1 SGHVS and CDR2 FNYEAQ. The CDR3 loop spans 16 amino acids. Losses at the gene ends were 6 bases for V and 5 bases for J; bases not matched to a gene: 8. The CDR3 sequence: CASSLGLAGGEETQYF. DNA for the CDR3: TGTGCCAGCAGTCTCGGACTAGCGGGGGGAGAGGAGACCCAGTACTTC.

This clone was found once. The V gene is TRBV10-1, the J gene TRBJ2-5; maybe TRBD1 (6 bases). V gave up 6 bases and J gave up 0 bases, with 11 bases separating them. CDR3 length equals 14 residues. The germline V gene has CDR1 WNHNN and CDR2 SYGVQD (reference sequence). The CDR3, as DNA: TGCGCCAGCAGCTTTGGGGGCAACCAAGAGACCCAGTACTTC. Its protein is CASSFGGNQETQYF.

This clone has more than one count but fewer than ten. The genes are TRBV10-3 and TRBJ2-7, with 9 bases aligning to TRBD1. Looked up from germline, CDR1 is ENHRY and CDR2 is SYGVKD. This CDR3 region has 15 residues. The J segment lost 4 bases and the V segment lost 2 bases, leaving 6 bases of the junction unmatched. The CDR3 region is CAISEGQGISYEQYV. The CDR3 DNA is TGTGCCATCAGTGAGGGACAGGGGATTTCTTACGAGCAGTACGTC.

This clone was observed a handful of times. This sequence joins TRBV7-2 and TRBJ1-5; TRBD1 matches at 12 bases. V lost 5 bases to trimming and J lost 11 bases; unmatched junction nucleotides: 10. Germline assignment: CDR1 SGHTA and CDR2 FQGNSA. CDR3 length: 15 amino acids. The DNA of the CDR3 is TGTGCCAGCAGCCCCGGGACAGGGGGCACCATAGCCCAGCATTTT. Translating gives CASSPGTGGTIAQHF.

This chain joins TRBV11-3 and TRBJ2-1, with 11 bases matching TRBD2. Germline V gene data show CDR1 as SGHNT and CDR2 as YENEEA. The CDR3 loop spans 15 amino acids. V lost 3 bases to trimming and J lost 9 bases; unmatched junction nucleotides: 7. The CDR3 reads CASSFTSGSPVEQFF. The CDR3 region has the DNA TGTGCCAGCAGCTTTACTAGCGGGAGTCCGGTTGAGCAGTTCTTC.

This sequence joins TRBV11-2 and TRBJ1-1; 7 positions match TRBD1. The germline gives CDR1 SGHAT, CDR2 FQNNGV. The CDR3 is 15 amino acids. V lost 3 bases, J lost 1 base, and 5 bases stayed unmatched. The CDR3 bases are TGTGCCAGCAGCTTTGGAAGACAGGGGAACACTGAAGCTTTCTTT. Translation gives CASSFGRQGNTEAFF.

The rearrangement uses TRBV13 and TRBJ2-2; D is unresolved. The V end lost 6 bases, the J end lost 4 bases, and 6 bases lay between the germline ends. The germline V gene has CDR1 PRHDT and CDR2 FYEKMQ (reference sequence). The CDR3 is made up of 12 amino acids. CDR3 sequence: CASSWATGELFF. CDR3 bases: TGTGCCAGCAGTTGGGCCACCGGGGAGCTGTTTTTT.

This chain uses TRBV3-1 (or the pseudogene TRBV3-2) with TRBJ2-7, with D uncertain. The germline CDR1 and CDR2 sequences are LGHDT and YNNKEL (reference sequence). The CDR3 loop spans 13 amino acids. Trimming removed 0 bases from V and 4 bases from J, with 7 bases in between. In DNA form, the CDR3 reads TGTGCCAGCAGCCAAGATAGTCGATACGAGCAGTACTTC. Its protein product is CASSQDSRYEQYF.

The chain combines TRBV24-1 with TRBJ2-2; D possibly corresponds to TRBD2 (7 bases). Looked up from germline, CDR1 is KGHDR and CDR2 is SFDVKD. Trimming removed 4 bases at V and 9 bases at J, with 20 bases between. The length of the CDR3 is 16 residues. CDR3 in amino acids: CATSEGGALWARELFF. The CDR3 DNA follows: TGTGCCACCAGTGAGGGGGGGGCCCTTTGGGCCCGGGAGCTGTTTTTT.

The chain carries TRBV2 and TRBJ2-2; 14 bases map to TRBD2. The J segment lost 6 bases and the V segment lost 6 bases, leaving 9 bases of the junction unmatched. The germline gives CDR1 SNHLY, CDR2 FYNNEI. This CDR3 is built from 17 residues. DNA of the CDR3: TGTGCCAGCAGGAGGGGACTAGCGGGGGTTCGGGCCGGGGAGCTGTTTTTT. Translating gives CASRRGLAGVRAGELFF.

V is TRBV7-6 and J is TRBJ1-5; the D gene is possibly TRBD1 (5 bases). The CDR3 has 15 amino acids. V was clipped by 0 bases and J by 4 bases, with 10 bases between them. The germline V gene has CDR1 SGHVS and CDR2 FNYEAQ. The CDR3 sequence: CASSLALGGNQPQHF. The CDR3 DNA reads TGTGCCAGCAGCTTAGCCCTTGGGGGGAATCAGCCCCAGCATTTT.

The CDR3 DNA follows: TGTGCCAGCAGCAGGACAGGGGGCCAAGAGACCCAGTACTTC. Translation: CASSRTGGQETQYF. The chain has TRBV28 and TRBJ2-5; 10 nucleotides match TRBD1. J gave up 1 base and V 6 bases, and 2 bases lay outside the gene matches. CDR3 length: 14 amino acids. The germline V gene encodes CDR1 MDHEN and CDR2 SYDVKM.

This clone showed up just once. The chain joins TRBV10-3 to TRBJ1-3; 7 bases agree with TRBD1. Germline V gives CDR1 ENHRY, CDR2 SYGVKD. The CDR3 is made up of 12 amino acids. With V trimmed by 11 bases and J by 2 bases, 3 bases remained unmatched. The chain's CDR3 is CASQGPGNTIYF. The CDR3 coding sequence is TGTGCCTCACAGGGGCCTGGAAACACCATATATTTT.

This clone is a singleton in its sample. V and J are TRBV10-2 and TRBJ2-1; D is possibly TRBD2 (5 bases). CDR1 and CDR2 from the germline V gene are WSHSY and SAAADI. V shed 5 bases and J shed 4 bases, with 9 bases lying between them. The CDR3 loop spans 13 amino acids. This CDR3 is CASSRTRYNEQFF. CDR3 DNA sequence: TGCGCCAGCAGTCGAACTAGGTACAATGAGCAGTTCTTC.

The V call is TRBV19, the J call TRBJ1-1; D gene uncertain. Trimming pared 3 bases from V and 1 base from J, leaving 12 bases between. The V gene's germline CDR1 is LNHDA and CDR2 SQIVND (reference sequence). The CDR3 totals 15 residues. This chain's CDR3 is CASSITVQGNTEAFF. For the CDR3, the DNA is TGTGCCAGTAGTATTACAGTCCAAGGGAACACTGAAGCTTTCTTT.

The chain has TRBV4-2 and TRBJ2-7; the D gene is possibly TRBD2 (5 bases). The germline V gene has CDR1 LGHNA and CDR2 YNFKEQ. Trimming stripped 4 bases from V and 2 bases from J, with 21 bases between. The CDR3 sequence is 17 residues long. The CDR3 DNA reads as TGTGCCAGCAGCCCCCGGGGTCGCACCCTCTCAGCCTACGAGCAGTACTTC. Its protein is CASSPRGRTLSAYEQYF.

V usage is TRBV19 and J usage is TRBJ1-5; TRBD1 matches 7 bases. The J segment lost 0 bases and the V segment lost 3 bases, leaving 8 bases of the junction unmatched. Germline loops: CDR1 LNHDA, CDR2 SQIVND (reference sequence). The CDR3 totals 17 residues. The CDR3 DNA reads as TGTGCCAGTAGTATGGGACAGCAGAGATATAGCAATCAGCCCCAGCATTTT. The encoded protein is CASSMGQQRYSNQPQHF.

The V and J genes are TRBV10-3 and TRBJ2-3; TRBD2 aligns across 11 bases. Per the germline V gene, CDR1 is ENHRY and CDR2 is SYGVKD. CDR3 length: 15 amino acids. V was pared by 6 bases and J by 4 bases, with 6 bases of the junction left unmatched. Here the CDR3 reads CAISTTSGSADTQYF. The CDR3 DNA reads as TGTGCCATCAGCACCACTAGCGGGAGTGCAGATACGCAGTATTTT.

This chain connects TRBV2 to TRBJ2-3; TRBD2 agrees at 11 bases. Germline CDR1 SNHLY, CDR2 FYNNEI. This CDR3 region has 18 residues. The V gene end was trimmed by 5 bases and the J gene end by 3 bases; junction bases not matched to a gene: 13. The CDR3 DNA follows: TGTGCCAGCAGTACCTCCGGGGCTAGCGGGGGGTCTACAGATACGCAGTATTTT. Encoded protein: CASSTSGASGGSTDTQYF.

The rearrangement joins TRBV20-1 to TRBJ1-2; D unclear. Trimming pared 3 bases from V and 6 bases from J, leaving 8 bases between. Germline lookup yields CDR1 DFQATT and CDR2 SNEGSKA (reference sequence). The length of the CDR3 is 11 residues. The CDR3 coding sequence is TGCAGTGCTAGGGGCCACCATGGCTACACCTTC. Amino acids: CSARGHHGYTF.

By frequency in the sample, this clone is medium-sized. V gene TRBV6-2 or TRBV6-3 combines with J gene TRBJ2-3, with TRBD2 matching 9 bases. This CDR3 is built from 16 residues. V lost 2 bases and J lost 4; bases outside the gene matches: 7. Germline V gene sequence: CDR1 MNHEY, CDR2 SVGEGT. CDR3 in amino acids: CASSYMWRGGADTQYF. The CDR3 coding sequence is TGTGCCAGCAGTTACATGTGGCGGGGGGGGGCAGATACGCAGTATTTT.

The genes are TRBV3-1 (or the pseudogene TRBV3-2) and TRBJ2-3; maybe TRBD2 (6 bases). The germline gives CDR1 LGHDT, CDR2 YNNKEL (reference sequence). Trimming took off 2 bases at V and 1 base at J, with 19 bases between the two ends. CDR3 length equals 18 residues. The CDR3 reads CASSQTDPSGVGTDTQYF. CDR3 in DNA: TGTGCCAGCAGCCAAACAGATCCGTCGGGGGTCGGCACAGATACGCAGTATTTT.